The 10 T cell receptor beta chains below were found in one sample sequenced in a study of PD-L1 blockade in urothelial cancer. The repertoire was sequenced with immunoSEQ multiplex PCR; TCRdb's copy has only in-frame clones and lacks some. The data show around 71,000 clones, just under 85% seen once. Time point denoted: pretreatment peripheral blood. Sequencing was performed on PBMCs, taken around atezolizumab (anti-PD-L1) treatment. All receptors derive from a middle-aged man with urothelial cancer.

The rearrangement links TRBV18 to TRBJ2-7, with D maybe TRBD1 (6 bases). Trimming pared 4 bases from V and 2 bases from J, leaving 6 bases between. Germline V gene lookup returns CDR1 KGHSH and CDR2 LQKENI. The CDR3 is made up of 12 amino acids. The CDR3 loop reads CASSQGAYEQYF. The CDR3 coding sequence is TGTGCCAGCTCACAGGGGGCCTACGAGCAGTACTTC.

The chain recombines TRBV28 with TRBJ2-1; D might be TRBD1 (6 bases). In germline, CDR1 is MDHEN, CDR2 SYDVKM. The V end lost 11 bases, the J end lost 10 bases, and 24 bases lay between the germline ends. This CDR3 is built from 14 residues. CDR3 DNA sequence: TGTGCCCATCGTCGACTGATCAACCAGGGGGAGCAGTTCTTC. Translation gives CAHRRLINQGEQFF.

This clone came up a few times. The DNA for the CDR3 is TGTGCCAGCAGGGCCCAGGGCAATCAGCCCCAGCATTTT. It codes for CASRAQGNQPQHF. The chain couples TRBV2 to TRBJ1-5; D remains unclear. Germline V gene lookup returns CDR1 SNHLY and CDR2 FYNNEI. There are 13 residues in the CDR3. Deletions cut 6 bases from V and 2 bases from J, with 8 bases between.

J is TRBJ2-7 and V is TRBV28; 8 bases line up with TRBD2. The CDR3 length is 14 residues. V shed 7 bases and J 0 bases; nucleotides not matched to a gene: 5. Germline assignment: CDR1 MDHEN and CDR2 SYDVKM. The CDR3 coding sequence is TGTGCCAGCAATCCCGGGAGGGACTCCTACGAGCAGTACTTC. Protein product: CASNPGRDSYEQYF.

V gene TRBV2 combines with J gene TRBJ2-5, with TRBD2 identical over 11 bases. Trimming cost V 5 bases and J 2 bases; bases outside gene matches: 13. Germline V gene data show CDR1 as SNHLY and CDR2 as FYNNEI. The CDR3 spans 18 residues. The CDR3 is CASSSALIAGGRQETQYF. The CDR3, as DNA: TGTGCCAGCAGTTCCGCCTTAATAGCGGGAGGGCGTCAAGAGACCCAGTACTTC.

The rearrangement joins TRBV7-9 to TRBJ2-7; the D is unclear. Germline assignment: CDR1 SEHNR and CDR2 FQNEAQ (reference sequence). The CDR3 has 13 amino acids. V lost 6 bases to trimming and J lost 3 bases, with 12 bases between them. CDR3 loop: CASRRDTDYEQYF. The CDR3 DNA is TGTGCCAGCAGACGCGACACCGACTACGAGCAGTACTTC.

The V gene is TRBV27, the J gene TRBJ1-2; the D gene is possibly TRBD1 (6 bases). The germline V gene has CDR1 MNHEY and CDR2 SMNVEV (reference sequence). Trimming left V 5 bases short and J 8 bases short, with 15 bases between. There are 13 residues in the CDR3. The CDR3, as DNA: TGTGCCAGCAGTCCGAACAGGGTTCGAGGCTACACCTTC. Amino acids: CASSPNRVRGYTF.

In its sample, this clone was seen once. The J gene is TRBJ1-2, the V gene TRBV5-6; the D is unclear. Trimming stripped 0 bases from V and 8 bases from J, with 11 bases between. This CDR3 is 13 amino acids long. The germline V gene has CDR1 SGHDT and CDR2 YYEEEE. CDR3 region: CASSLAAAGGYTF. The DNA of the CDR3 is TGTGCCAGCAGCTTGGCTGCCGCCGGGGGCTACACCTTC. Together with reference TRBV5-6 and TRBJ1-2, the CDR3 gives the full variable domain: DAGVTQSPTHLIKTRGQQVTLRCSPKSGHDTVSWYQQALGQGPQFIFQYYEEEERQRGNFPDRFSGHQFPNYSSELNVNALLLGDSALYLCASSLAAAGGYTFGSGTRLTVV.

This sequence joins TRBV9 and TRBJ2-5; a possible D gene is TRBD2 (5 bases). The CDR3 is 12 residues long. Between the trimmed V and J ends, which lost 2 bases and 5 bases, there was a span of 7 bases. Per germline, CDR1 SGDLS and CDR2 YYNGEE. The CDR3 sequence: CASSVGEETQYF. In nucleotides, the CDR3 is TGTGCCAGCAGCGTCGGGGAGGAGACCCAGTACTTC.

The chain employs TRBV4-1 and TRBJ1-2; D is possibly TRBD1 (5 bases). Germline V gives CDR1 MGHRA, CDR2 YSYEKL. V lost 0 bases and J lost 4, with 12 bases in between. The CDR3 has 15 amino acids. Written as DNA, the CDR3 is TGCGCCAGCAGCCAAGAAGTTACAGGAATCTATGGCTACACCTTC. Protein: CASSQEVTGIYGYTF.